This is a list of T cell receptor beta chains from one sample in a study of T cells in Graves' hyperthyroidism and ophthalmopathy. TCRdb reprocessed the multiplex PCR reads with MiXCR, giving one entry per CDR3 protein. This table has 340,000 or so distinct CDR3 sequences, about 20% appearing once. Sequencing input: blood. Receptors originate from a woman aged 45-59 years with Graves' hyperthyroidism. CDR3s include the opening cysteine and the closing phenylalanine or tryptophan. Only part of the rows carry a size: once, few, many, or a class if the clone is expanded.

j_call: TRBJ1-1; v_call: TRBV10-3; clone_size: few; cdr3_aa: CAISEYGTPTGLMDTEAFF
j_call: TRBJ2-3; v_call: TRBV5-1; clone_size: .; cdr3_aa: CASSLDSSRDTQYF
j_call: TRBJ2-1; v_call: TRBV18; clone_size: few; cdr3_aa: CASSPIAGGTYNEQFF
j_call: TRBJ2-5; v_call: TRBV11-2; clone_size: many; cdr3_aa: CASSIAGVLETQYF
j_call: TRBJ1-2; v_call: TRBV5-1; clone_size: many; cdr3_aa: CASSLGTGGIYGYTF
j_call: TRBJ1-1; v_call: TRBV6-2/TRBV6-3; clone_size: few; cdr3_aa: CASSAEQYMNTEAFF
j_call: TRBJ2-1; v_call: TRBV9; clone_size: .; cdr3_aa: CASSPEGGVRTGASSYNEQFF
j_call: TRBJ1-3; v_call: TRBV12-3/TRBV12-4; clone_size: once; cdr3_aa: CASRRTGGQAGNTIYF
j_call: TRBJ2-1; v_call: TRBV10-2; clone_size: .; cdr3_aa: CASRSGTGPYNEQFF
j_call: TRBJ1-1; v_call: TRBV4-3; clone_size: .; cdr3_aa: CASSQDAGHTEAFF
j_call: TRBJ2-5; v_call: TRBV4-2; clone_size: .; cdr3_aa: CASSQEPGQETQYF
j_call: TRBJ2-5; v_call: TRBV5-1; clone_size: many; cdr3_aa: CASSLYSAEETQYF
j_call: TRBJ1-3; v_call: TRBV15; clone_size: .; cdr3_aa: CATSPRSAGNTIYF
j_call: TRBJ2-5; v_call: TRBV6-1; clone_size: many; cdr3_aa: CASSYGVQETQYF
j_call: TRBJ1-5; v_call: TRBV10-2; clone_size: .; cdr3_aa: CASSETEGAQPQHF
j_call: TRBJ1-1; v_call: TRBV2; clone_size: many; cdr3_aa: CASRQGTGNTEAFF
j_call: TRBJ1-5; v_call: TRBV10-3; clone_size: .; cdr3_aa: CAISLGQGANQPQHF
j_call: TRBJ2-2; v_call: TRBV6-5; clone_size: .; cdr3_aa: CASSYSWGMHTGELFF
j_call: TRBJ2-1; v_call: TRBV29-1; clone_size: few; cdr3_aa: CSVEAREGGDNEQFF
j_call: TRBJ1-4; v_call: TRBV6-1; clone_size: .; cdr3_aa: CASSELGGTNEKLFF
j_call: TRBJ2-7; v_call: TRBV5-1; clone_size: .; cdr3_aa: CASSLAQVRDEQYF
j_call: TRBJ2-7; v_call: TRBV20-1; clone_size: many; cdr3_aa: CSARGQELSSYEQYF
j_call: TRBJ2-1; v_call: TRBV5-1; clone_size: many; cdr3_aa: CASSDGQGARSSEQFF
j_call: TRBJ2-5; v_call: TRBV6-1; clone_size: many; cdr3_aa: CASSEPDFPRETQYF
j_call: TRBJ1-5; v_call: TRBV2; clone_size: many; cdr3_aa: CASRGQSGQPQHF
j_call: TRBJ2-3; v_call: TRBV28; clone_size: many; cdr3_aa: CASSHRDSTDTQYF
j_call: TRBJ1-4; v_call: TRBV19; clone_size: many; cdr3_aa: CASTRDRTNEKLFF
j_call: TRBJ2-7; v_call: TRBV20-1; clone_size: many; cdr3_aa: CSARDVSSGSYEQYF
j_call: TRBJ1-2; v_call: TRBV25-1; clone_size: few; cdr3_aa: CAVQDSFGYGYTF
j_call: TRBJ1-1; v_call: TRBV28; clone_size: many; cdr3_aa: CASSRTGRSEAFF
j_call: TRBJ2-2; v_call: TRBV12-3/TRBV12-4; clone_size: few; cdr3_aa: CASGSGELFF
j_call: TRBJ2-5; v_call: TRBV7-9; clone_size: few; cdr3_aa: CASSSPVGAGIQETQYF
j_call: TRBJ2-5; v_call: TRBV2; clone_size: many; cdr3_aa: CASSEALGGQETQYF
j_call: TRBJ2-5; v_call: TRBV24-1; clone_size: .; cdr3_aa: CATSDSALETQYF
j_call: TRBJ1-6; v_call: TRBV5-1; clone_size: .; cdr3_aa: CASSGDRTRDSPLHF
j_call: TRBJ2-6; v_call: TRBV7-8; clone_size: many; cdr3_aa: CASLFGGSGANVLTF
j_call: TRBJ2-7; v_call: TRBV7-2; clone_size: many; cdr3_aa: CASSLTTGEQYF
j_call: TRBJ1-5; v_call: TRBV6-1; clone_size: few; cdr3_aa: CASSPDHRDQPQHF
j_call: TRBJ1-1; v_call: TRBV3-1; clone_size: many; cdr3_aa: CASSSRDRNTEAFF
j_call: TRBJ2-1; v_call: TRBV20-1; clone_size: many; cdr3_aa: CSAPGLAGGYNEQFF
j_call: TRBJ2-1; v_call: TRBV20-1; clone_size: many; cdr3_aa: CSALGTSGGALPNEQFF
j_call: TRBJ2-5; v_call: TRBV27; clone_size: many; cdr3_aa: CASSPPGQAKETQYF
j_call: TRBJ1-1; v_call: TRBV19; clone_size: few; cdr3_aa: CASSNRGLEAFF
j_call: TRBJ2-7; v_call: TRBV20-1; clone_size: .; cdr3_aa: CSGTSGLTYEQYF
j_call: TRBJ2-1; v_call: TRBV6-1; clone_size: .; cdr3_aa: CASSEAGRRLAGGAGFYNEQFF
j_call: TRBJ1-6; v_call: TRBV3-1; clone_size: .; cdr3_aa: CASSRSPLHF
j_call: TRBJ2-1; v_call: TRBV2; clone_size: many; cdr3_aa: CASSDRAYSSRQFF
j_call: TRBJ2-1; v_call: TRBV15; clone_size: .; cdr3_aa: CATSPADRTHNEQFF
j_call: TRBJ2-1; v_call: TRBV11-3; clone_size: few; cdr3_aa: CASSSGPTGGNEQFF
j_call: TRBJ1-1; v_call: TRBV4-1; clone_size: .; cdr3_aa: CASSRLGGTLNTEAFF
j_call: TRBJ2-1; v_call: TRBV9; clone_size: .; cdr3_aa: CASSVATSTGAYYNEQFF
j_call: TRBJ2-1; v_call: TRBV28; clone_size: many; cdr3_aa: CASTRPGLAGGSYNEQFF
j_call: TRBJ2-7; v_call: TRBV11-2; clone_size: many; cdr3_aa: CASSSKALGEQYF
j_call: TRBJ2-1; v_call: TRBV5-6; clone_size: few; cdr3_aa: CASSSQTSAGNEQFF
j_call: TRBJ2-6; v_call: TRBV9; clone_size: once; cdr3_aa: CASSALTGAGANVLTF
j_call: TRBJ1-1; v_call: TRBV5-1; clone_size: many; cdr3_aa: CASSLVAGGEAFF
j_call: TRBJ2-3; v_call: TRBV29-1; clone_size: few; cdr3_aa: CSVEDPERGGLILADTQYF
j_call: TRBJ2-1; v_call: TRBV28; clone_size: many; cdr3_aa: CASSLGTGSELNNEQFF
j_call: TRBJ2-2; v_call: TRBV12-3/TRBV12-4; clone_size: .; cdr3_aa: CASSSRVLGGELFF